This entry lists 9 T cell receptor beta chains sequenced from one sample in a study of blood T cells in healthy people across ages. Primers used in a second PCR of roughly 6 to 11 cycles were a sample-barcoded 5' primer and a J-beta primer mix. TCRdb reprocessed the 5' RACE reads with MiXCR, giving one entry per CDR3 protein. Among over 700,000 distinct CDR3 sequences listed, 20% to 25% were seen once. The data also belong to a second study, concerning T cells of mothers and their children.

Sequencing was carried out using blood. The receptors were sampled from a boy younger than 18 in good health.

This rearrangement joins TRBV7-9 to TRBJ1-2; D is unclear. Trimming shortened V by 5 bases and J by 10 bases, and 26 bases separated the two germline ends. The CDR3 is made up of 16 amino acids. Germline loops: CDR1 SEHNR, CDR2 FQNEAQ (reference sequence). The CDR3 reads CASSPSGSGRQHDYTF. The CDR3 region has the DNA TGTGCCAGCAGCCCCTCGGGATCCGGGAGGCAGCATGACTACACCTTC.

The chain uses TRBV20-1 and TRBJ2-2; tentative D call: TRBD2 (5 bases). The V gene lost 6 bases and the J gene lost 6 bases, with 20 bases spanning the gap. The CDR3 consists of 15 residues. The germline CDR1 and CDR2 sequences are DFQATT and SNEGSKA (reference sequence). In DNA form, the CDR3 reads TGCAGTGCCACACCACAATCGGGGTTTTCCGGGGAGCTGTTTTTT. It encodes CSATPQSGFSGELFF.

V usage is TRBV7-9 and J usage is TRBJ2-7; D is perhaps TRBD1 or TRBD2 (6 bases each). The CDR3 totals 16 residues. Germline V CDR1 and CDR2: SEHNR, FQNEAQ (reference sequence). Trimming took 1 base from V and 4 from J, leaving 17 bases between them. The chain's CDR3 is CASSLEGGFLPYEQYF. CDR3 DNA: TGTGCCAGCAGCTTAGAGGGGGGATTCCTCCCTTACGAGCAGTACTTC.

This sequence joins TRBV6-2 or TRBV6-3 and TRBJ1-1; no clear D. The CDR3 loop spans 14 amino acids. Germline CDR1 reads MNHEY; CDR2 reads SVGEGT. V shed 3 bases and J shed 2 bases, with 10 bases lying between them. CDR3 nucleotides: TGTGCCAGCAGTTATACGCCGAGCAACACTGAAGCTTTCTTT. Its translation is CASSYTPSNTEAFF.

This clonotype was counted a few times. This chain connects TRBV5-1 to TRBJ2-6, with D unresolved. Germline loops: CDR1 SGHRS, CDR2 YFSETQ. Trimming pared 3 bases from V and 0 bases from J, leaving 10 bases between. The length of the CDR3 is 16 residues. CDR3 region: CASSSIVHSGANVLTF. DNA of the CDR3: TGCGCCAGCAGCTCCATAGTTCACTCTGGGGCCAACGTCCTGACTTTC.

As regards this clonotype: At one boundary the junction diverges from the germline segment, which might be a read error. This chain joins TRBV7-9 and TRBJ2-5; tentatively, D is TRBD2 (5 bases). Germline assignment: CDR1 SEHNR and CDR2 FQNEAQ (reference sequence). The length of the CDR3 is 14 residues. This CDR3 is CASSGPRGINEQSF. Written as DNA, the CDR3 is TGTGCCAGCAGCGGGCCCCGAGGGATCAATGAGCAGTCCTTC.

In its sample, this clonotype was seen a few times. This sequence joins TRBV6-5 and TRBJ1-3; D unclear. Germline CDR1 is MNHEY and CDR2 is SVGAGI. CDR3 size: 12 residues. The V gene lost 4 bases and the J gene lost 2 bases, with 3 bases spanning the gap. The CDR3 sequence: CASSSTGNTIYF. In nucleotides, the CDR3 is TGTGCCAGCAGTTCCACTGGAAACACCATATATTTT.

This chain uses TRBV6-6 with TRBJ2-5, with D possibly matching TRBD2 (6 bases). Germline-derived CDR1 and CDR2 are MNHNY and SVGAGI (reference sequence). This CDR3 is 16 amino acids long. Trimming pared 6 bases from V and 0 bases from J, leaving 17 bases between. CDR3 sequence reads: CASSPAGSSHQETQYF. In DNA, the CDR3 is TGTGCCAGCAGCCCCGCCGGGAGCTCCCACCAAGAGACCCAGTACTTC.

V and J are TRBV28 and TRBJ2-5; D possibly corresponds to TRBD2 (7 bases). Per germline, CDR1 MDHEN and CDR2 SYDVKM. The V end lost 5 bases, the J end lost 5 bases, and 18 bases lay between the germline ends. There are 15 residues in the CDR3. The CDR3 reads CASSVGVQGGETQYF. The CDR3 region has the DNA TGTGCCAGCAGTGTAGGGGTACAGGGAGGGGAGACCCAGTACTTC.